The 29 T cell receptor beta chains given below trace back to one sample, sequenced in a study of OX40 agonist ivuxolimab in advanced cancers. Sequencing used immunoSEQ multiplex PCR; TCRdb keeps in-frame clones, though not all of them. Among tens of thousands of clones, 70% to 90% were seen once, and the ten largest hold over 0.65%. Here the sequenced sample was CD4+ or CD8+ T cells sorted from blood, taken in a trial of the OX40 agonist ivuxolimab. These receptors originate from an adult with an advanced solid tumor such as melanoma, head and neck, liver or kidney cancer.

The rearrangement uses TRBV5-1 and TRBJ1-1; D is perhaps TRBD1 (5 bases). This CDR3 has 13 residues. V gave up 0 bases and J gave up 10 bases, with 13 bases separating them. The germline V gene has CDR1 SGHRS and CDR2 YFSETQ. The CDR3 is CASSLEPGRVAFF. CDR3 bases: TGCGCCAGCAGCTTGGAACCGGGGCGGGTAGCTTTCTTT.

This clone was counted a few times. This chain connects TRBV12-5 to TRBJ1-5, with unresolved D. This CDR3 has 16 amino acids. CDR1 and CDR2 (germline): LGHNT, FRNRAP. Trimming pared 0 bases from V and 5 bases from J, leaving 14 bases between. DNA for the CDR3: TGTGCTAGTGGTTTGGTACTGGGAGTATTATATCAGCCCCAGCATTTT. This sequence encodes CASGLVLGVLYQPQHF.

The chain employs TRBV28 and TRBJ1-1, with unresolved D. This CDR3 region has 13 residues. Trimming pared 6 bases from V and 7 bases from J, leaving 15 bases between. The germline V gene has CDR1 MDHEN and CDR2 SYDVKM. This CDR3 is CASSLRSLVEAFF. The CDR3, as DNA: TGTGCCAGCAGCTTGAGGTCCTTGGTTGAAGCTTTCTTT.

The rearrangement uses TRBV5-1 and TRBJ2-7, with D unclear. Trimming removed 5 bases at V and 3 bases at J, with 6 bases between. CDR3 length equals 11 residues. Germline CDR1 SGHRS, CDR2 YFSETQ. The CDR3 coding sequence is TGCGCCAGCAGTAACAGCTACGAGCAGTACTTC. It codes for CASSNSYEQYF.

The V gene is TRBV30, the J gene TRBJ1-3; D perhaps matches TRBD1 (5 bases). Germline assignment: CDR1 GTSNPN and CDR2 SVGIG (reference sequence). Trimming pared 2 bases from V and 0 bases from J, leaving 8 bases between. CDR3 length: 14 amino acids. The CDR3 coding sequence is TGTGCCTGGAGTAGGGGCAGCTCTGGAAACACCATATATTTT. Translation gives CAWSRGSSGNTIYF. Full variable domain (outside the CDR3, taken from reference TRBV30 and TRBJ1-3): SQTIHQWPATLVQPVGSPLSLECTVEGTSNPNLYWYRQAAGRGLQLLFYSVGIGQISSEVPQNLSASRPQDRQFILSSKKLLLSDSGFYLCAWSRGSSGNTIYFGEGSWLTVV.

This clone was seen a handful of times. This sequence joins TRBV29-1 and TRBJ1-2, with D hard to call. There are 12 residues in the CDR3. V lost 5 bases to trimming and J lost 6 bases, with 13 bases between them. From germline, CDR1 is SQVTM and CDR2 ANQGSEA. The CDR3 sequence: CSVTHLDDGYTF. DNA for the CDR3: TGCAGCGTTACCCATTTGGACGATGGCTACACCTTC.

The gene calls are TRBV18 and TRBJ1-5, with a possible D match to TRBD1 (5 bases). The germline V gene encodes CDR1 KGHSH and CDR2 LQKENI. The CDR3 is made up of 16 amino acids. The V and J ends lost 5 bases and 4 bases respectively, with 18 bases between them. The CDR3 spells CASSSQGVGENQPQHF. In DNA form, the CDR3 reads TGTGCCAGCTCAAGTCAGGGTGTCGGGGAGAATCAGCCCCAGCATTTT.

The J gene is TRBJ1-2, the V gene TRBV28, with D tentatively TRBD1 (5 bases). Per the germline V gene, CDR1 is MDHEN and CDR2 is SYDVKM. This CDR3 comprises 12 residues. The ends were cut back, 10 bases at V and 3 bases at J, with 12 bases in the middle. The CDR3 sequence is CATSDTYYGYTF. In DNA form, the CDR3 reads TGTGCCACCTCGGACACATACTATGGCTACACCTTC.

The chain links TRBV7-6 to TRBJ1-1, with TRBD1 matching 7 bases. The germline V gene has CDR1 SGHVS and CDR2 FNYEAQ. With V trimmed by 5 bases and J by 5 bases, 8 bases remained unmatched. This CDR3 comprises 14 residues. CDR3: CASSQGEKRTEAFF. In nucleotides, the CDR3 is TGTGCCAGCAGCCAGGGGGAAAAGAGAACTGAAGCTTTCTTT.

V and J are TRBV5-1 and TRBJ2-2, with 10 bases lining up with TRBD2. The CDR3 consists of 16 residues. After removal of 5 bases from V and 5 bases from J, the junction contained 9 bases not matched to a gene. Germline V gene data show CDR1 as SGHRS and CDR2 as YFSETQ. Here the CDR3 reads CASRPSLAGETGELFF. The CDR3 DNA reads TGCGCCAGCAGACCAAGTCTAGCGGGAGAAACCGGGGAGCTGTTTTTT.

The chain combines TRBV19 with TRBJ1-2; D might be TRBD1 (5 bases). Germline V gene data show CDR1 as LNHDA and CDR2 as SQIVND (reference sequence). There are 13 residues in the CDR3. Trimming took off 9 bases at V and 6 bases at J, with 17 bases between the two ends. This chain's CDR3 is CASTRQHIDGYTF. CDR3 nucleotide sequence: TGTGCCAGCACCCGACAGCATATAGATGGCTACACCTTC.

V is TRBV6-5 and J is TRBJ1-2, with D unclear. The CDR3 runs 13 residues. V was trimmed by 5 bases and J by 3 bases, leaving 10 bases between them. The germline V gene has CDR1 MNHEY and CDR2 SVGAGI. CDR3 in amino acids: CASSLDIYYGYTF. CDR3 nucleotide sequence: TGTGCCAGCAGTCTCGACATCTACTATGGCTACACCTTC.

The rearrangement uses TRBV5-1 and TRBJ2-5, with D possibly being TRBD2 (5 bases). CDR3 size: 16 residues. The V gene's germline CDR1 is SGHRS and CDR2 YFSETQ. V shed 4 bases and J shed 2 bases, with 18 bases lying between them. In nucleotides, the CDR3 is TGCGCCAGCAGCCTGTGGGGAGAGACATTTCAAGAGACCCAGTACTTC. Protein product: CASSLWGETFQETQYF.

This chain joins TRBV11-2 and TRBJ2-1; D is unclear. CDR1 and CDR2 (germline): SGHAT, FQNNGV. The CDR3 contains 12 residues. Trimming took 4 bases from V and 10 from J, leaving 11 bases between them. The CDR3 bases are TGTGCCAGCAGCTATGGCCTGGGGGAGCAGTTCTTC. This gives the protein CASSYGLGEQFF.

The chain has TRBV7-8 and TRBJ2-3; D remains unclear. The germline V and J ends were trimmed by 3 bases and 2 bases, with 12 bases remaining between them. CDR1 is SGHVS, CDR2 FQNEAQ, per germline. CDR3 size: 15 residues. The CDR3 nucleotides read TGTGCCAGCAGCTTCCTACTCGATAACACAGATACGCAGTATTTT. The encoded protein is CASSFLLDNTDTQYF.

The V call is TRBV18, the J call TRBJ1-1; 9 bases map to TRBD1. Germline V gives CDR1 KGHSH, CDR2 LQKENI. The CDR3 runs to 17 residues. V lost 1 base to trimming and J lost 6 bases; unmatched junction nucleotides: 12. In DNA form, the CDR3 reads TGTGCCAGCTCACCACAAATACAGGGGGCAGGGGACGCTGAAGCTTTCTTT. It is translated as CASSPQIQGAGDAEAFF. Supplemented by reference TRBV18 and TRBJ1-1, the full variable domain reads NAGVMQNPRHLVRRRGQEARLRCSPMKGHSHVYWYRQLPEEGLKFMVYLQKENIIDESGMPKERFSAEFPKEGPSILRIQQVVRGDSAAYFCASSPQIQGAGDAEAFFGQGTRLTVV.

The chain combines TRBV18 with TRBJ1-2; the D is unclear. V was trimmed by 3 bases and J by 7 bases, leaving 9 bases between them. The CDR3 length is 12 residues. Germline loops: CDR1 KGHSH, CDR2 LQKENI. The CDR3 DNA reads as TGTGCCAGCTCACCGGAAGGGATTGGCTACACCTTC. Its protein product is CASSPEGIGYTF.

The J gene is TRBJ1-1, the V gene TRBV19, with D uncertain. The CDR3 is made up of 14 amino acids. Germline V gives CDR1 LNHDA, CDR2 SQIVND (reference sequence). V was pared by 5 bases and J by 5 bases, with 15 bases between. In DNA, the CDR3 is TGTGCCAGTAGTGGGAGGGTGGGTAGTACTGAAGCTTTCTTT. Translation: CASSGRVGSTEAFF.

V is TRBV7-8 and J is TRBJ1-2, with D perhaps TRBD1 (5 bases). The CDR3 is made up of 12 amino acids. Germline CDR1 is SGHVS and CDR2 is FQNEAQ. Trimming pared 5 bases from V and 4 bases from J, leaving 8 bases between. This CDR3 is CASSNRPYGYTF. CDR3 nucleotides: TGTGCCAGCAGCAACAGGCCCTATGGCTACACCTTC.

J is TRBJ2-5 and V is TRBV11-2, with D maybe TRBD1 (5 bases). The CDR3 has 13 residues. Germline V gene data show CDR1 as SGHAT and CDR2 as FQNNGV. Trimming pared 7 bases from V and 5 bases from J, leaving 14 bases between. The CDR3 is CASNKGWGETQYF. CDR3 bases: TGTGCCAGCAATAAGGGGTGGGGTGAGACCCAGTACTTC. The variable domain in full, completed from reference TRBV11-2 and TRBJ2-5, reads EAGVAQSPRYKIIEKRQSVAFWCNPISGHATLYWYQQILGQGPKLLIQFQNNGVVDDSQLPKDRFSAERLKGVDSTLKIQPAKLEDSAVYLCASNKGWGETQYFGPGTRLLVL.

V is TRBV9 and J is TRBJ2-1; D remains unclear. Looked up from germline, CDR1 is SGDLS and CDR2 is YYNGEE. This CDR3 is 11 amino acids long. Trimming stripped 4 bases from V and 5 bases from J, with 4 bases between. The CDR3 protein is CASSLDNEQFF. The CDR3 DNA sequence: TGTGCCAGCAGCTTAGACAATGAGCAGTTCTTC.

The chain's CDR3 is CASSSHEGNIQYF. CDR3 bases: TGTGCCAGCAGTTCCCATGAGGGAAACATTCAGTACTTC. The V and J genes are TRBV27 and TRBJ2-4, with D tentatively TRBD2 (5 bases). Trimming pared 4 bases from V and 6 bases from J, leaving 10 bases between. Germline lookup yields CDR1 MNHEY and CDR2 SMNVEV (reference sequence). The CDR3 has 13 residues.

This clone came up a few times. The chain employs TRBV6-1 and TRBJ1-4, with a weak D call TRBD1 (6 bases). The CDR3 is made up of 13 amino acids. The germline V gene encodes CDR1 MNHNS and CDR2 SASEGT. V lost 7 bases, J lost 5 bases, and 11 bases lay in between. The CDR3 region is CASNRAPNEKLFF. The DNA for the CDR3 is TGTGCCAGCAACAGGGCCCCCAATGAAAAACTGTTTTTT.

There are a few counts of this clone. This chain joins TRBV15 and TRBJ2-7, with TRBD1 matching over 8 bases. From germline, CDR1 is LNHNV and CDR2 YYDKDF (reference sequence). The CDR3 is made up of 14 amino acids. The junction had 4 bases not matched to a gene; V was cut back by 5 bases and J by 1 base. The CDR3 bases are TGTGCCACCAGCCCGAGACAGGGGTCCTACGAGCAGTACTTC. This gives the protein CATSPRQGSYEQYF.

The chain employs TRBV6-5 and TRBJ1-5; TRBD1 might be the D (5 bases). The V end lost 3 bases, the J end lost 3 bases, and 9 bases lay between the germline ends. The CDR3 has 14 amino acids. The germline V gene encodes CDR1 MNHEY and CDR2 SVGAGI. As DNA, the CDR3 is TGTGCCAGCAGTTATCGGGGGACCAATCAGCCCCAGCATTTT. Its translation is CASSYRGTNQPQHF.

This clone has a single count. V and J are TRBV6-9 and TRBJ2-3, with a weak D call TRBD2 (6 bases). The CDR3 is 13 residues long. CDR1 is MNHGY, CDR2 SVAAGI, per germline. V lost 6 bases and J lost 2, with 9 bases in between. CDR3: CASRRDFTDTQYF. The CDR3 DNA follows: TGTGCCAGCAGAAGGGACTTCACAGATACGCAGTATTTT.

V gene TRBV19 combines with J gene TRBJ2-5, with 11 bases lining up with TRBD1. Germline assignment: CDR1 LNHDA and CDR2 SQIVND (reference sequence). V shed 1 base and J 7 bases; nucleotides not matched to a gene: 2. The CDR3 contains 14 residues. The CDR3 spells CASSIGGTGGTQYF. As DNA, the CDR3 is TGTGCCAGTAGTATAGGAGGGACAGGGGGGACCCAGTACTTC.

This chain joins TRBV19 and TRBJ1-5; D is unresolved. This CDR3 is 15 amino acids long. The ends were cut back, 3 bases at V and 0 bases at J, with 9 bases in the middle. Per germline, CDR1 LNHDA and CDR2 SQIVND (reference sequence). The DNA of the CDR3 is TGTGCCAGTAGTATCGAGGGCCATAGCAATCAGCCCCAGCATTTT. Translating gives CASSIEGHSNQPQHF.

The chain joins TRBV9 to TRBJ1-3; D call uncertain. Germline V lookup: CDR1 SGDLS, CDR2 YYNGEE. V lost 2 bases, J lost 2 bases, and 8 bases lay in between. The CDR3 extends over 14 amino acids. CDR3 amino acids: CASSVSGAGNTIYF. DNA of the CDR3: TGTGCCAGCAGCGTTAGCGGAGCTGGAAACACCATATATTTT. Using reference TRBV9 and TRBJ1-3 for the parts outside the CDR3, the full variable domain is DSGVTQTPKHLITATGQRVTLRCSPRSGDLSVYWYQQSLDQGLQFLIQYYNGEERAKGNILERFSAQQFPDLHSELNLSSLELGDSALYFCASSVSGAGNTIYFGEGSWLTVV.